This is a list of T cell receptor beta chains from one sample in a study of T-cell memory formation after mild COVID-19. TCRdb re-called the 5' RACE reads through MiXCR, storing one row per CDR3 protein. The sample shows roughly 550,000 distinct CDR3 sequences, roughly 22% of them seen only once. Sequencing was performed on PBMCs or a T cell subset sorted from them (not recorded which). The receptors were sampled from an adult woman who had mild COVID-19 (a few samples of this study predate the infection). Cell type and time point are not known. Each CDR3 is given with its conserved first and last residue. D genes are given only for firm matches. The size field is filled for only some rows; it gives once, few, many or a size class.

clone size: NA
V gene: TRBV7-2
D gene: TRBD1
J gene: TRBJ1-6
CDR3 DNA: TGTGCCAGCAGCTTAGCCGCAGGGGGGACCAATTCACCCCTCCACTTT
CDR3 protein: CASSLAAGGTNSPLHF

clone size: few
V gene: TRBV20-1
D gene: NA
J gene: TRBJ2-2
CDR3 DNA: TGCAGTGCTAGTCCCTGGGCTACCGGGGAGCTGTTTTTT
CDR3 protein: CSASPWATGELFF

clone size: NA
V gene: TRBV29-1
D gene: TRBD1
J gene: TRBJ2-7
CDR3 DNA: TGCAGCGCTTGGGACAGGAGTTTCTACGAGCAGTACTTC
CDR3 protein: CSAWDRSFYEQYF

clone size: few
V gene: TRBV18
D gene: TRBD2
J gene: TRBJ2-7
CDR3 DNA: TGTGCCAGCTCACCGCGACTAGCGGGAGGGTCGGCCTACGAGCAGTACTTC
CDR3 protein: CASSPRLAGGSAYEQYF

clone size: few
V gene: TRBV7-2
D gene: NA
J gene: TRBJ1-3
CDR3 DNA: TGTGCCAGCAGCTTAGACGGGTCCACCCGCTCTGGAAACACCATATATTTT
CDR3 protein: CASSLDGSTRSGNTIYF

clone size: few
V gene: TRBV10-3
D gene: TRBD1
J gene: TRBJ2-7
CDR3 DNA: TGTGCCATCAGTGAGGGGGTGACAGGGTCGTACGAGCAGTACTTC
CDR3 protein: CAISEGVTGSYEQYF

clone size: few
V gene: TRBV9
D gene: TRBD1
J gene: TRBJ2-3
CDR3 DNA: TGTGCCAGCAGTGACGGAGACAGGGGGCCCGCAGATACGCAGTATTTT
CDR3 protein: CASSDGDRGPADTQYF

clone size: NA
V gene: TRBV7-9
D gene: TRBD2
J gene: TRBJ2-3
CDR3 DNA: TGTGCCAGCAGTCGTGGACTAGCGGGAGCAGATACGCAGTATTTT
CDR3 protein: CASSRGLAGADTQYF

clone size: many
V gene: TRBV5-1
D gene: NA
J gene: TRBJ2-7
CDR3 DNA: TGCGCCAGCAGCTTGGGTGCGCAGGGTTACGAGCAGTACTTC
CDR3 protein: CASSLGAQGYEQYF

clone size: NA
V gene: TRBV12-3/TRBV12-4
D gene: TRBD1
J gene: TRBJ2-7
CDR3 DNA: TGTGCCAGCAGTTCGCCCGACAGGGGGGAGTACGAGCAGTACTTC
CDR3 protein: CASSSPDRGEYEQYF

clone size: NA
V gene: TRBV12-3/TRBV12-4
D gene: TRBD1
J gene: TRBJ1-2
CDR3 DNA: TGTGCCAGCAGTCTGTCCGGGACAGGTGCCTATGGCTACACCTTC
CDR3 protein: CASSLSGTGAYGYTF

clone size: NA
V gene: TRBV5-1
D gene: NA
J gene: TRBJ2-5
CDR3 DNA: TGCGCCAGCAGCTCATACGTCCGGGAGACCCAGTACTTC
CDR3 protein: CASSSYVRETQYF

clone size: NA
V gene: TRBV2
D gene: TRBD1
J gene: TRBJ2-7
CDR3 DNA: TGTGCCAGCAGTGTGTCCGGGACAGAGCTCTACGAGCAGTACTTC
CDR3 protein: CASSVSGTELYEQYF

clone size: NA
V gene: TRBV24-1
D gene: NA
J gene: TRBJ2-3
CDR3 DNA: TGTGCCACCAGTGATCCGGCCATCACAGATACGCAGTATTTT
CDR3 protein: CATSDPAITDTQYF

clone size: few
V gene: TRBV4-2
D gene: NA
J gene: TRBJ2-1
CDR3 DNA: TGTGCCAGCAGCGCGCGACGAGCGGGTAATGAGCAGTTCTTC
CDR3 protein: CASSARRAGNEQFF

clone size: NA
V gene: TRBV6-5
D gene: TRBD1
J gene: TRBJ2-7
CDR3 DNA: TGTGCCAGCAGTCGCTCGGGGACAGGTTCGGGTTCCTACGAGCAGTACTTC
CDR3 protein: CASSRSGTGSGSYEQYF

clone size: NA
V gene: TRBV7-6
D gene: TRBD2
J gene: TRBJ2-3
CDR3 DNA: TGTGCCAGCAGCCCCCCAGCGGGAGAAAGGACAGATACGCAGTATTTT
CDR3 protein: CASSPPAGERTDTQYF

clone size: few
V gene: TRBV5-1
D gene: TRBD1
J gene: TRBJ2-5
CDR3 DNA: TGCGCCAGCAGCTGGACAGGGAGAGAGACCCAGTACTTC
CDR3 protein: CASSWTGRETQYF

clone size: once
V gene: TRBV6-6
D gene: TRBD1
J gene: TRBJ1-1
CDR3 DNA: TGTGCCAGCAGCTCCGAACAGGGGACTGAAGCTTTCTTT
CDR3 protein: CASSSEQGTEAFF

clone size: few
V gene: TRBV5-1
D gene: NA
J gene: TRBJ1-3
CDR3 DNA: TGCGCCAGCAGCTTCGGCAATTCTGGAAACACCATATATTTT
CDR3 protein: CASSFGNSGNTIYF

clone size: few
V gene: TRBV24-1
D gene: NA
J gene: TRBJ1-6
CDR3 DNA: TGTTTCCAGGGAAAGGTTAATTCACCCCTCCACTTT
CDR3 protein: CFQGKVNSPLHF

clone size: NA
V gene: TRBV29-1
D gene: TRBD2
J gene: TRBJ2-2
CDR3 DNA: TGCAGCGTTGAGGTAGCGGGACCTAACACCGGGGAGCTGTTTTTT
CDR3 protein: CSVEVAGPNTGELFF

clone size: NA
V gene: TRBV9
D gene: NA
J gene: TRBJ2-2
CDR3 DNA: TGTGCCAGCAGCGCGGACTCCTTTTACACCGGGGAGCTGTTTTTT
CDR3 protein: CASSADSFYTGELFF

clone size: NA
V gene: TRBV20-1
D gene: NA
J gene: TRBJ1-2
CDR3 DNA: TGCAGTGCTAGCCTAGCGGGTACTATCTATGGCTACACCTTC
CDR3 protein: CSASLAGTIYGYTF

clone size: NA
V gene: TRBV5-1
D gene: TRBD2
J gene: TRBJ2-3
CDR3 DNA: TGCGCCAGCAGCCCCGGGGCGAAGGAGAGACTAGCGGATCCTATACGCACAGATACGCAGTATTTT
CDR3 protein: CASSPGAKERLADPIRTDTQYF

clone size: NA
V gene: TRBV20-1
D gene: NA
J gene: TRBJ2-7
CDR3 DNA: TGCAGTGCTCCTAGAGAGGGCAGGCTCAACGAGCAGTACTTC
CDR3 protein: CSAPREGRLNEQYF